This record concerns one T cell receptor beta chain sequence. This entry comes from a study of control samples from healthy donors and cancer patients. The CDR3 is made up of 14 amino acids. Germline V lookup: CDR1 SGHNT, CDR2 YYREEE (reference sequence). With 4 bases removed from V and 3 bases from J, the gap between germline ends came to 11 bases. Generated by immunoSEQ multiplex PCR, the TCRdb table keeps only in-frame clones and is missing some. This sample's clone table lists 150,000 to 200,000 clones. The sequence came from a woman aged 25 to 45 in good health. Sequencing was carried out using blood. The V and J genes are TRBV5-4 and TRBJ1-3, with D hard to call. The CDR3 here is CASSLSGFGNTIYF. In DNA form, the CDR3 reads TGTGCCAGCAGCCTGTCGGGGTTTGGAAACACCATATATTTT.